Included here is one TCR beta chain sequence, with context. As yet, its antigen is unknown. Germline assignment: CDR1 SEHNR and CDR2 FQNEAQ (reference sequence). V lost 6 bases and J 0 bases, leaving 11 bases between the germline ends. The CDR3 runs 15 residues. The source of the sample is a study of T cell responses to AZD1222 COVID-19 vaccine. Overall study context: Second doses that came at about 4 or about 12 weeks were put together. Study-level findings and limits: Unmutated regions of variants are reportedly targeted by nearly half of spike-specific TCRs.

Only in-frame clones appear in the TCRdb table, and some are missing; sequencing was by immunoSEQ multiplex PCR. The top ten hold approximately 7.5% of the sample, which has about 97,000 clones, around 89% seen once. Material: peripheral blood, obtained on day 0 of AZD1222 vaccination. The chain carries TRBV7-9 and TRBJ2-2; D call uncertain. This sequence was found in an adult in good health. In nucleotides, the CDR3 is TGTGCCAGCAGTCTCGACACCCCGAACACCGGGGAGCTGTTTTTT. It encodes CASSLDTPNTGELFF. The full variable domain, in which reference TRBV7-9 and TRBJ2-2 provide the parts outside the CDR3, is DTGVSQNPRHKITKRGQNVTFRCDPISEHNRLYWYRQTLGQGPEFLTYFQNEAQLEKSRLLSDRFSAERPKGSFSTLEIQRTEQGDSAMYLCASSLDTPNTGELFFGEGSRLTVL.